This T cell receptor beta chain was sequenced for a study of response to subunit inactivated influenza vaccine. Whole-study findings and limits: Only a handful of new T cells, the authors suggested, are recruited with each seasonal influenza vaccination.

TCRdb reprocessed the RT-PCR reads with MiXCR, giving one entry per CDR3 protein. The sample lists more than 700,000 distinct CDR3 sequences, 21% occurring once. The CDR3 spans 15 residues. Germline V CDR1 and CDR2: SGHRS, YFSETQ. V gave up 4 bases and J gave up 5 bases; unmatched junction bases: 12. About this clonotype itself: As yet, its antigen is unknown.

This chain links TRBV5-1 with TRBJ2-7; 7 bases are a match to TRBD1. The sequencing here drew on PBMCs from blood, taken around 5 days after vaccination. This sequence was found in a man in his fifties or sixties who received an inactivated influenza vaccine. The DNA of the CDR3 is TGCGCCAGCAGCCTCTTGACAGGGCGAGTCCACGAGCAGTACTTC. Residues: CASSLLTGRVHEQYF.